Presented here are 28 T cell receptor beta chains from one specimen sequenced in a study of blood T cell repertoires in COVID-19. Using immunoSEQ multiplex PCR, the repertoire was profiled, and TCRdb retains in-frame clones only, with some absent. The sample includes 130,000 to 150,000 clones, 85% seen only once; the top ten take roughly 3%. Material for sequencing was peripheral blood. The receptors come from a woman in her thirties or forties with active or convalescent COVID-19.

The J gene is TRBJ1-4, the V gene TRBV28; perhaps TRBD1 as D (6 bases). Germline V gene sequence: CDR1 MDHEN, CDR2 SYDVKM. The V end was cut by 2 bases, the J end by 7 bases, with 14 bases between. CDR3 length: 15 residues. CDR3 bases: TGTGCCAGCAGTTTAGGGGGGGCTAAAGGTGAAAAACTGTTTTTT. This codes for CASSLGGAKGEKLFF.

As DNA, the CDR3 is TGCGCCAGCAGTGAAAACAGGGACGAGCAGTACTTC. Amino acid sequence: CASSENRDEQYF. The chain recombines TRBV10-1 with TRBJ2-7; perhaps TRBD1 as D (6 bases). The V gene lost 3 bases and the J gene lost 5 bases, with 8 bases spanning the gap. Germline V lookup: CDR1 WNHNN, CDR2 SYGVQD (reference sequence). This CDR3 contains 12 residues.

The rearrangement uses TRBV24-1 and TRBJ1-6, with D perhaps TRBD1 (5 bases). This CDR3 contains 19 residues. Germline lookup yields CDR1 KGHDR and CDR2 SFDVKD. V lost 8 bases to trimming and J lost 2 bases, with 24 bases between them. CDR3 amino acids: CATTNMGPGSRAYNSPLHF. The DNA of the CDR3 is TGTGCCACCACAAACATGGGGCCCGGCTCTAGGGCCTATAATTCACCCCTCCACTTT.

This rearrangement joins TRBV19 to TRBJ1-3; D not certain. The germline CDR1 and CDR2 sequences are LNHDA and SQIVND (reference sequence). V was clipped by 1 base and J by 0 bases, with 7 bases between them. The CDR3 is made up of 15 amino acids. Here the CDR3 reads CASSIVSSSGNTIYF. For the CDR3, the DNA is TGTGCCAGTAGTATAGTATCGAGCTCTGGAAACACCATATATTTT.

The rearrangement joins TRBV15 to TRBJ1-2, with TRBD1 as a possible D gene (5 bases). Germline values: CDR1 LNHNV, CDR2 YYDKDF (reference sequence). V gave up 0 bases and J gave up 4 bases, with 15 bases separating them. CDR3 length: 16 amino acids. The DNA of the CDR3 is TGTGCCACCAGCAGAGATCCTACTTCGGACACCTATGGCTACACCTTC. Translation: CATSRDPTSDTYGYTF.

The count of this clone is one. The chain couples TRBV2 to TRBJ1-2, with 12 bases fitting TRBD1. CDR1 is SNHLY, CDR2 FYNNEI, per germline. This CDR3 is 15 amino acids long. With V trimmed by 6 bases and J by 8 bases, 10 bases remained unmatched. Here the CDR3 DNA reads TGTGCCAGCAGGGGACAGGGGGCCAAGTGGAGGGGCTACACCTTC. Protein product: CASRGQGAKWRGYTF.

The chain has TRBV27 and TRBJ2-7, with 9 bases identical to TRBD2. CDR1 is MNHEY, CDR2 SMNVEV, per germline (reference sequence). The CDR3 extends over 11 amino acids. The trim removed 10 bases at V and 12 bases at J, leaving 10 bases unmatched. The CDR3: CATEIAGERYF. CDR3 in DNA: TGTGCCACCGAAATAGCGGGAGAGAGGTACTTC.

This chain links TRBV18 with TRBJ1-1; D gene ambiguous. Germline V lookup: CDR1 KGHSH, CDR2 LQKENI. This CDR3 spans 15 amino acids. Trimming stripped 2 bases from V and 5 bases from J, with 15 bases between. The CDR3 loop reads CASSPRSGAGTEAFF. CDR3 in DNA: TGTGCCAGCTCACCAAGATCGGGCGCGGGGACTGAAGCTTTCTTT.

The chain joins TRBV6-5 to TRBJ2-7; no clear D gene. The CDR3 has 14 amino acids. V lost 0 bases, J lost 3 bases, and 9 bases lay in between. Germline CDR1 is MNHEY and CDR2 is SVGAGI. As DNA, the CDR3 is TGTGCCAGCAGTTACTCCGCGGAAGGCTACGAGCAGTACTTC. Translated, it gives CASSYSAEGYEQYF.

This chain joins TRBV9 and TRBJ2-2, with 11 bases fitting TRBD2. Per the germline V gene, CDR1 is SGDLS and CDR2 is YYNGEE. The CDR3 runs to 16 residues. The V segment lost 4 bases and the J segment 7 bases; nucleotides outside the gene matches: 9. CDR3 nucleotide sequence: TGTGCCAGCAGCTTTCGACTAGCGGGATGGGACGGGGAGCTGTTTTTT. It yields the protein CASSFRLAGWDGELFF.

The chain combines TRBV28 with TRBJ1-5; D ambiguous. The CDR3 consists of 16 residues. Germline CDR1 reads MDHEN; CDR2 reads SYDVKM. Trimming pared 4 bases from V and 6 bases from J, leaving 19 bases between. CDR3 sequence reads: CASSSWAEVGSQPQHF. In DNA, the CDR3 is TGTGCCAGCAGTTCCTGGGCCGAGGTGGGGAGTCAGCCCCAGCATTTT.

The chain links TRBV6-5 to TRBJ1-4, with D perhaps matching TRBD1 (6 bases). Between the trimmed V and J ends, which lost 6 bases and 8 bases, there was a span of 16 bases. This CDR3 contains 14 residues. From germline, CDR1 is MNHEY and CDR2 SVGAGI. CDR3 sequence reads: CASRMSGAGEKLFF. As DNA, the CDR3 is TGTGCCAGCAGGATGTCAGGGGCTGGGGAAAAACTGTTTTTT.

The genes are TRBV28 and TRBJ1-1; D is unresolved. Germline CDR1 MDHEN, CDR2 SYDVKM. With 7 bases removed from V and 5 bases from J, the gap between germline ends came to 14 bases. The CDR3 consists of 13 residues. The CDR3 coding sequence is TGTGCCAGCAACCCCGCCTCGGGGACTGAAGCTTTCTTT. Translated: CASNPASGTEAFF.

This clone was seen only once. The chain recombines TRBV2 with TRBJ2-2, with 8 bases that match TRBD1. Germline lookup yields CDR1 SNHLY and CDR2 FYNNEI. The ends lost 10 bases at V and 7 bases at J; junction bases unmatched: 8. The CDR3 has 13 amino acids. The CDR3 loop reads CATWTGPVGELFF. CDR3 DNA: TGTGCCACATGGACAGGGCCGGTCGGGGAGCTGTTTTTT. The full variable domain, rest sourced from reference TRBV2 and TRBJ2-2, is EPEVTQTPSHQVTQMGQEVILRCVPISNHLYFYWYRQILGQKVEFLVSFYNNEISEKSEIFDDQFSVERPDGSNFTLKIRSTKLEDSAMYFCATWTGPVGELFFGEGSRLTVL.

This chain links TRBV9 with TRBJ2-5; TRBD1 is a possible D gene (7 bases). V lost 4 bases and J lost 1, with 23 bases in between. CDR1 and CDR2 (germline): SGDLS, YYNGEE. The CDR3 spans 18 residues. CDR3 sequence reads: CASSTGGGGSRIQETQYF. Here the CDR3 DNA reads TGTGCCAGCAGCACCGGAGGAGGGGGCTCAAGAATCCAAGAGACCCAGTACTTC. Full variable domain (remainder filled in from reference TRBV9 and TRBJ2-5): DSGVTQTPKHLITATGQRVTLRCSPRSGDLSVYWYQQSLDQGLQFLIQYYNGEERAKGNILERFSAQQFPDLHSELNLSSLELGDSALYFCASSTGGGGSRIQETQYFGPGTRLLVL.

This chain links TRBV5-1 with TRBJ2-5, with D perhaps TRBD2 (5 bases). Germline lookup yields CDR1 SGHRS and CDR2 YFSETQ. V dropped 0 bases and J dropped 5 bases, with 23 bases sitting between them. The length of the CDR3 is 18 residues. The CDR3 loop reads CASSLGAGGFGSRETQYF. CDR3 sequence (DNA): TGCGCCAGCAGCTTGGGTGCAGGAGGTTTTGGATCTAGGGAGACCCAGTACTTC. Full variable domain (missing parts from reference TRBV5-1 and TRBJ2-5): KAGVTQTPRYLIKTRGQQVTLSCSPISGHRSVSWYQQTPGQGLQFLFEYFSETQRNKGNFPGRFSGRQFSNSRSEMNVSTLELGDSALYLCASSLGAGGFGSRETQYFGPGTRLLVL.

The chain has TRBV7-8 and TRBJ2-7; 7 bases fit TRBD1. The germline gives CDR1 SGHVS, CDR2 FQNEAQ. This CDR3 has 18 amino acids. J was trimmed by 8 bases and V by 4 bases; bases with no gene match: 23. This CDR3 is CASSSTGFRGTDGNKQYF. The DNA of the CDR3 is TGTGCCAGCAGCTCGACCGGGTTTCGAGGGACAGATGGAAACAAGCAGTACTTC.

This sequence joins TRBV28 and TRBJ2-1; 7 bases line up with TRBD2. With V trimmed by 3 bases and J by 4 bases, 9 bases remained unmatched. CDR1 MDHEN and CDR2 SYDVKM come from the germline V gene. The CDR3 sequence is 16 residues long. CDR3 amino acids: CASSFRTRTGYNEQFF. CDR3 bases: TGTGCCAGCAGTTTCCGGACTAGAACGGGTTACAATGAGCAGTTCTTC. The variable domain in full, with the rest retrieved from reference TRBV28 and TRBJ2-1, is DVKVTQSSRYLVKRTGEKVFLECVQDMDHENMFWYRQDPGLGLRLIYFSYDVKMKEKGDIPEGYSVSREKKERFSLILESASTNQTSMYLCASSFRTRTGYNEQFFGPGTRLTVL.

The chain uses TRBV30 and TRBJ2-3, with 7 bases matching TRBD1. With V trimmed by 3 bases and J by 1 base, 10 bases remained unmatched. Germline values: CDR1 GTSNPN, CDR2 SVGIG (reference sequence). The CDR3 length is 16 residues. DNA of the CDR3: TGTGCCTGGAGCCCACCGGTAGGGGGCGGCACAGATACGCAGTATTTT. Amino acids: CAWSPPVGGGTDTQYF.

This clone was picked up many times. Here the CDR3 DNA reads TGTGCCAGCAGTTACGGGCCTATAAACACTGAAGCTTTCTTT. Amino acid sequence: CASSYGPINTEAFF. V and J are TRBV6-5 and TRBJ1-1; no clear D. Trimming took 2 bases from V and 2 from J, leaving 9 bases between them. CDR3 length: 14 residues. Germline V gene lookup returns CDR1 MNHEY and CDR2 SVGAGI.

This clone was observed a few times. This chain links TRBV19 with TRBJ1-2, with 9 nucleotides matching TRBD1. CDR3 length: 15 amino acids. CDR1 and CDR2 from the germline V gene are LNHDA and SQIVND (reference sequence). Trimming at V came to 1 base and at J to 3 bases, leaving 3 bases not matched to a gene. CDR3 coding DNA: TGTGCCAGTAGTATAGCACAGGGGGCATACTATGGCTACACCTTC. As protein: CASSIAQGAYYGYTF.

This clone was counted between two and nine times. V is TRBV10-2 and J is TRBJ2-1, with 8 positions matching TRBD2. Per the germline V gene, CDR1 is WSHSY and CDR2 is SAAADI. The CDR3 spans 16 residues. The ends lost 2 bases at V and 4 bases at J; junction bases unmatched: 7. The CDR3 DNA reads TGCGCCAGCAGTGAGCCGGGACTAGGCCCTTACAATGAGCAGTTCTTC. Translating gives CASSEPGLGPYNEQFF.

The CDR3 sequence: CASSLESGLGYGYTF. The CDR3 DNA sequence: TGTGCCAGCAGCTTAGAATCAGGGTTGGGATATGGCTACACCTTC. This sequence joins TRBV11-2 and TRBJ1-2; D may be TRBD1 (5 bases). The V end lost 0 bases, the J end lost 5 bases, and 13 bases lay between the germline ends. Germline V CDR1 and CDR2: SGHAT, FQNNGV. CDR3 size: 15 residues.

This clone occurred a few times. CDR3 sequence: CASSQGTGNIGELFF. CDR3 nucleotides: TGTGCCAGCAGCCAAGGGACAGGGAATATCGGGGAGCTGTTTTTT. This chain joins TRBV3-1 (or the pseudogene TRBV3-2) and TRBJ2-2; 8 bases align to TRBD1. The J segment lost 7 bases and the V segment lost 1 base, leaving 5 bases of the junction unmatched. Germline V gene sequence: CDR1 LGHDT, CDR2 YNNKEL (reference sequence). The CDR3 spans 15 residues.

The J gene is TRBJ1-5, the V gene TRBV29-1; no clear D. V was clipped by 7 bases and J by 1 base, with 8 bases between them. Per germline, CDR1 SQVTM and CDR2 ANQGSEA. This CDR3 has 12 amino acids. CDR3 loop: CSARGSNQPQHF. CDR3 DNA sequence: TGCAGCGCCAGAGGAAGCAATCAGCCCCAGCATTTT.

The sample holds one count of this clone. V usage is TRBV13 and J usage is TRBJ2-7; 9 bases fit TRBD2. Germline V gene lookup returns CDR1 PRHDT and CDR2 FYEKMQ (reference sequence). The CDR3 contains 14 residues. Trimming took 5 bases from V and 9 from J; bases not matched to a gene: 11. The CDR3 sequence: CASSPQREELGQYF. The CDR3 DNA reads as TGTGCCAGCAGCCCCCAGCGGGAGGAGTTGGGGCAGTACTTC.

The gene calls are TRBV4-3 and TRBJ2-5, with a tentative D call TRBD2 (5 bases). This CDR3 has 14 residues. Germline CDR1 and CDR2: LGHNA and YSLEER. Trimming removed 1 base at V and 4 bases at J, with 10 bases between. The CDR3 DNA reads as TGCGCCAGCAGCCAAGCCGGGGTGGGAGAGACCCAGTACTTC. It specifies CASSQAGVGETQYF.

J is TRBJ1-6 and V is TRBV7-6; D not resolved. Trimming cost V 1 base and J 6 bases, with 10 bases left between them. The CDR3 runs to 15 residues. Germline V gives CDR1 SGHVS, CDR2 FNYEAQ. This chain's CDR3 is CASSLEGASNSPLHF. CDR3 coding DNA: TGTGCCAGCAGCTTAGAGGGAGCAAGTAATTCACCCCTCCACTTT.